This passage covers 18 T cell receptor beta chains from one sample sequenced in a study of post-analysis software for immune sequencing data. Study observations and caveats: TRBV5-6, TRBV5-1 and TRBV20-1 were among four or five TRBV segments more frequent in patients than controls.

What these receptors recognize is not known. Carried by the TCR beta cDNA libraries were unique molecular identifiers. TCRdb analysed the PCR reads with MiXCR anew, one entry per CDR3 protein. In the table there are roughly 540,000 distinct CDR3 sequences, approximately 34% of which are singletons. The specimen sequenced was blood. These receptors were obtained from a girl aged 2 to 17 with multiple sclerosis.

This sequence joins TRBV20-1 and TRBJ2-1; 7 bases are shared with TRBD2. The germline CDR1 and CDR2 sequences are DFQATT and SNEGSKA (reference sequence). V trimming: 3 bases; J trimming: 4 bases; junction bases outside the gene matches: 6. The CDR3 extends over 14 amino acids. In nucleotides, the CDR3 is TGCAGTGCTAGTTGGCGGGGGTTGTACAATGAGCAGTTCTTC. Translation: CSASWRGLYNEQFF.

This clonotype came up a few times. The chain has TRBV7-6 and TRBJ2-6, with D possibly matching TRBD1 (6 bases). Germline V gene lookup returns CDR1 SGHVS and CDR2 FNYEAQ. The CDR3 has 15 residues. Trimming took 5 bases from V and 2 from J, leaving 10 bases between them. DNA of the CDR3: TGTGCCAGCAGCGCGGACAGCCCTGGGGCCAACGTCCTGACTTTC. It specifies CASSADSPGANVLTF.

This clonotype was detected a few times. Here the CDR3 DNA reads TGTGCCAGCAGCTTTAAGGGGGGGTCTAATGAGCAGTTCTTC. Encoded protein: CASSFKGGSNEQFF. This chain joins TRBV7-3 and TRBJ2-1; D perhaps matches TRBD2 (7 bases). Trimming removed 3 bases at V and 7 bases at J, with 13 bases between. This CDR3 has 14 amino acids. Germline values: CDR1 SGHTA, CDR2 FQGTGA.

V gene TRBV29-1 combines with J gene TRBJ2-7; D call uncertain. The CDR3 covers 12 residues. The germline V gene encodes CDR1 SQVTM and CDR2 ANQGSEA. Trimming removed 4 bases at V and 3 bases at J, with 10 bases between. CDR3 DNA sequence: TGCAGCGTTGGGGATAGGGACTACGAGCAGTACTTC. It codes for CSVGDRDYEQYF.

V is TRBV11-1 and J is TRBJ1-6, with a possible D match to TRBD1 (6 bases). CDR3 size: 14 residues. CDR1 and CDR2 (germline): SGHAT, FQDESV (reference sequence). The V gene lost 3 bases and the J gene lost 7 bases, with 10 bases spanning the gap. The CDR3 nucleotides read TGTGCCAGCAGCTTGCAGGGGCTGAATTCACCCCTCCACTTT. This gives the protein CASSLQGLNSPLHF.

The V gene is TRBV5-1, the J gene TRBJ2-5, with TRBD1 identical over 7 bases. V was pared by 3 bases and J by 2 bases, with 4 bases of the junction left unmatched. The CDR3 spans 14 residues. The germline CDR1 and CDR2 sequences are SGHRS and YFSETQ. The CDR3 is CASSSGQFQETQYF. The CDR3 DNA reads TGCGCCAGCAGCTCGGGACAGTTTCAAGAGACCCAGTACTTC. The full variable domain, in which reference TRBV5-1 and TRBJ2-5 provide the parts outside the CDR3, is KAGVTQTPRYLIKTRGQQVTLSCSPISGHRSVSWYQQTPGQGLQFLFEYFSETQRNKGNFPGRFSGRQFSNSRSEMNVSTLELGDSALYLCASSSGQFQETQYFGPGTRLLVL.

This clonotype has a handful of counts. The chain employs TRBV25-1 and TRBJ1-5; unclear D gene. Per germline, CDR1 MGHDK and CDR2 SYGVNS. The CDR3 sequence is 12 residues long. The ends were cut back, 2 bases at V and 9 bases at J, with 8 bases in the middle. The CDR3 loop is CASSEGNAPQHF. CDR3 coding DNA: TGTGCCAGCAGTGAAGGGAACGCGCCCCAGCATTTT. Full variable domain (rest looked up from reference TRBV25-1 and TRBJ1-5): EADIYQTPRYLVIGTGKKITLECSQTMGHDKMYWYQQDPGMELHLIHYSYGVNSTEKGDLSSESTVSRIRTEHFPLTLESARPSHTSQYLCASSEGNAPQHFGDGTRLSIL.

This chain connects TRBV7-2 to TRBJ2-3; no definite D call. The CDR3 contains 14 residues. Germline loops: CDR1 SGHTA, CDR2 FQGNSA. V was cut by 0 bases and J by 6 bases, with 10 bases left in between. The CDR3 DNA is TGTGCCAGCAGCTTAGCGGGCCAGTCCGATACGCAGTATTTT. Amino acids: CASSLAGQSDTQYF.

This clonotype was seen more than once but under ten times. The V call is TRBV6-1, the J call TRBJ1-1; a possible D gene is TRBD1 (6 bases). From germline, CDR1 is MNHNS and CDR2 SASEGT. Trimming removed 1 base from V and 0 bases from J, with 12 bases in between. The CDR3 extends over 16 amino acids. The CDR3 DNA reads TGTGCCAGCAGTGAAGGCCCGGACAGAGTGAACACTGAAGCTTTCTTT. This encodes CASSEGPDRVNTEAFF.

This clonotype was detected ten times or more. A single base separates this from a much larger clone, so it may be a read error. The rearrangement links TRBV7-6 to TRBJ2-5, with D maybe TRBD1 (6 bases). The CDR3 runs 14 residues. Germline V gene data show CDR1 as SGHVS and CDR2 as FNYEAQ. Trimming left V 5 bases short and J 11 bases short, with 21 bases between. The CDR3 DNA reads as TGTGCCAGCAGCCCTCCAGGGGAGCGGCAGAAGCAGTACTTC. It yields the protein CASSPPGERQKQYF.

On this clonotype: The junction does not match germline at one end; this may be a read error. The chain couples TRBV18 to TRBJ2-6, with D hard to call. The CDR3 is 16 residues long. In germline, CDR1 is KGHSH, CDR2 LQKENI. CDR3 sequence: CASSPRRNSEANVLTF. CDR3 nucleotides: TGTGCCAGCTCACCACGGCGTAACTCTGAGGCCAACGTCCTGACTTTC.

This chain links TRBV20-1 with TRBJ1-2; TRBD1 matches at 7 bases. There are 13 residues in the CDR3. With V trimmed by 5 bases and J by 8 bases, 11 bases remained unmatched. Germline loops: CDR1 DFQATT, CDR2 SNEGSKA (reference sequence). The CDR3 sequence: CSAAPDRFYGYTF. CDR3 nucleotide sequence: TGCAGTGCTGCCCCGGACAGGTTTTACGGCTACACCTTC.

The CDR3 reads CASSRLGQGYGETQYF. DNA for the CDR3: TGTGCCAGCAGCCGCCTCGGACAGGGGTATGGAGAGACCCAGTACTTC. The V gene is TRBV28, the J gene TRBJ2-5; 9 nucleotides align to TRBD1. The CDR3 runs to 16 residues. From germline, CDR1 is MDHEN and CDR2 SYDVKM. Losses at the gene ends were 6 bases for V and 4 bases for J; bases not matched to a gene: 12.

This clonotype was counted a single time. The rearrangement uses TRBV24-1 and TRBJ2-1; D is ambiguous. The CDR3 loop spans 13 amino acids. Germline loops: CDR1 KGHDR, CDR2 SFDVKD. V lost 12 bases and J lost 10, with 21 bases in between. Here the CDR3 reads CAAAFGVRGEQFF. The CDR3 region has the DNA TGTGCCGCCGCATTTGGGGTAAGAGGCGAGCAGTTCTTC.

The chain recombines TRBV12-3 or TRBV12-4 with TRBJ1-2, with 8 bases that match TRBD1. The CDR3 totals 14 residues. Trimming took 6 bases from V and 7 from J; bases not matched to a gene: 10. CDR3 residues: CASSYRGTGRGYTF. The DNA of the CDR3 is TGTGCCAGCAGCTACAGAGGGACAGGCCGTGGCTACACCTTC.

This clonotype has just a few counts. V and J are TRBV3-1 and TRBJ2-7; D is uncertain. Germline CDR1 and CDR2: LGHDT and YNNKEL (reference sequence). CDR3 length: 15 amino acids. V was shortened by 0 bases and J by 1 base, with 10 bases between the two germline ends. CDR3 in amino acids: CASSQDLQNSYEQYF. CDR3 DNA: TGTGCCAGCAGCCAAGATTTACAGAATTCCTACGAGCAGTACTTC.

This chain connects TRBV29-1 to TRBJ1-2, with D perhaps matching TRBD1 (6 bases). This CDR3 spans 14 amino acids. The V and J ends lost 2 bases and 6 bases respectively, with 16 bases between them. The V gene's germline CDR1 is SQVTM and CDR2 ANQGSEA. The CDR3 spells CSVERFGQGNGYTF. The CDR3 nucleotides read TGCAGCGTTGAAAGATTTGGGCAGGGGAATGGCTACACCTTC.

In its sample, this clonotype was seen a few times. This chain joins TRBV20-1 and TRBJ2-7; possibly TRBD1 for D (5 bases). The CDR3 length is 13 residues. V shed 6 bases and J shed 3 bases, with 15 bases lying between them. Per germline, CDR1 DFQATT and CDR2 SNEGSKA (reference sequence). The chain's CDR3 is CSASTAGIYEQYF. The CDR3 nucleotides read TGCAGTGCCTCAACGGCAGGGATCTACGAGCAGTACTTC.